These T cell receptor beta chains were read from a single sample in a study of blood T cell repertoires in COVID-19. Some clones are missing from TCRdb's copy, which holds only in-frame ones; the method was immunoSEQ multiplex PCR. The repertoire holds some 210,000 clones, around 90% seen once, with more than 5.5% in the top ten. The source material was peripheral blood. The receptors here all came from a man aged 55 to 70 who had recovered from COVID-19. The conserved cysteine and the conserved F or W are not part of the CDR3 here. Each record gives: V gene, CDR3 protein.

TRBV2 ASSSNSLAEQF
TRBV6-2/TRBV6-3 ASSTGTGYT
TRBV19 ASSPREGGSYNEQF
TRBV5-1 ASSSLAGVGEDTQY
TRBV4-2 ASSQDPLTGGNSPLH
TRBV28 ASSFETVRTPLH
TRBV7-2 ASSLVGTSFSDTQY
TRBV28 ASSLASGPTNEKLF
TRBV2 ASKGGGIYSNQPQH
TRBV7-9 ASSLAGGTDTQY
TRBV18 ASSPSRDRGTEAF
TRBV5-4 ASSLGSGPNGRYGYT
TRBV4-2 ASSQSQANSPLH
TRBV18 ASSPQHGSNEQF
TRBV12-5 ASGLGQGAGQETQY
TRBV5-5 ASSLTSDRVDWF
TRBV10-3 AISEPGTGNNEQF
TRBV5-1 ASSLGAGGGETQY
TRBV5-1 ASSGSNTGELF
TRBV5-1 ASSRDRVRSPLH
TRBV6-5 ASSRAGAGYEQY
TRBV2 ASTLSYEQY
TRBV3-1/TRBV3-2 ASSQGTGGAF
TRBV7-2 ASSPGISYEQY
TRBV2 ASTLTGLDYGYT
TRBV5-4 ASSFSVSGGELF
TRBV9 ASSRGGGPIQPQH
TRBV13 ASSPRGTGKYEQY
TRBV19 ASRQRGSSGANVLT
TRBV7-3 ASSLGLAGGSTDTQY
TRBV5-6 ASSILDGSTWTQY
TRBV19 ASRQDRQPQH
TRBV11-2 ASSSGTGNTIY
TRBV4-2 ASSQRVISDANVYEQY
TRBV2 ASSEARHDQPQH
TRBV4-3 ASSQDRREVAF
TRBV9 ASSVGEGSSYEQY
TRBV28 ASRGTLEGYT
TRBV27 ASSYRADTEAF
TRBV28 ASKAGGVHGYT
TRBV18 ASSPPQGYTGELF
TRBV5-1 ASSSRGGTGELF
TRBV6-5 ASRTEGGGANVLT
TRBV18 ASSPAGSLQDQY
TRBV19 ASSSPGLRANYGYT
TRBV6-5 ASSSIAGVQTQY
TRBV24-1 ATSDPGTGDTGELF
TRBV9 ASSYDLRTSGGAYFPNEQF
TRBV7-7 ASSALWGVGETQY
TRBV6-5 ASLRRENGIYEQY
TRBV19 ASSPGGDSLLVYGYT
TRBV7-9 ASSLGGVGEQF
TRBV24-1 ATASRGQGTDTQY
TRBV2 ASRARGNQPQH
TRBV2 ASSGGGAIQGGYT
TRBV4-3 ASSQVEAAPYNEQF
TRBV3-1/TRBV3-2 ASSQTPTGGRQPQH
TRBV5-5 ASSLTGPQGWTDTQY
TRBV2 ASSADREEQY